The clone carrying this T cell receptor (beta chain) was detected a few times. MiXCR was run by TCRdb on the 5' RACE reads, yielding one entry per CDR3 protein. The sample has a few hundred thousand distinct CDR3 sequences, 4.1% seen once. Germline loops: CDR1 DFQATT, CDR2 SNEGSKA (reference sequence). V lost 5 bases and J 0 bases, leaving 14 bases between the germline ends. The CDR3 loop spans 16 amino acids. These data originate in a study of T cells after yellow fever vaccination. The wider study: When fractions had low cell numbers, they were prepared with SMART-Seq v4 Ultra Low Input.

This receptor was obtained from a man between 18 and 29 years old who received the YFV17D yellow fever vaccine. The rearrangement joins TRBV20-1 to TRBJ1-6, with D maybe TRBD1 (5 bases). The sample was PBMCs, taken 5 days after the yellow fever booster vaccination. CDR3 amino acids: CSASGTGSSYNSPLHF. For the CDR3, the DNA is TGCAGTGCTTCCGGGACGGGGAGCTCCTATAATTCACCCCTCCACTTT.